A single sample is the source of the 29 T cell receptor beta chains below, sequenced in a study of T cells in Graves' hyperthyroidism and ophthalmopathy (dated by TCRdb to between 2019 and 2020). The library was prepared using multiplex PCR. The sequencer listed for this sample is Illumina HiSeq 2000. TCR beta CDR3 regions were amplified from RNA transcripts. For the first round of RT-PCR on the TCR CDR3, the HTBI primer set was used together with the Qiagen OneStep RT-PCR kit. The public sequencing data were trimmed at Q25 with fastp and processed into clonotypes with MiXCR by TCRdb, which kept only in-frame beta chains. Rows with one shared CDR3 protein collapse into an entry with the most common genes and DNA. The sample records approximately 870,000 distinct CDR3 sequences, 38% of which are singletons. Around 10% of the sample belongs to the ten largest clones. The sequencing sample was made of blood. Receptor source: a man younger than 35 with Graves' hyperthyroidism.

This clonotype has a count of ten or more. The chain uses TRBV29-1 and TRBJ2-5; no clear D. V lost 0 bases and J lost 3, with 8 bases in between. Germline values: CDR1 SQVTM, CDR2 ANQGSEA. This CDR3 spans 13 amino acids. CDR3 DNA: TGCAGCGTTGAAGATGGACGGAAAGAGACCCAGTACTTC. Translation: CSVEDGRKETQYF.

J is TRBJ1-4 and V is TRBV5-1; 7 nucleotides line up with TRBD1. Germline CDR1 SGHRS, CDR2 YFSETQ. The J segment lost 6 bases and the V segment lost 5 bases, leaving 7 bases of the junction unmatched. CDR3 length: 14 amino acids. This CDR3 is CASRPAGTDEKLFF. The CDR3 DNA follows: TGCGCCAGCAGACCGGCCGGGACAGATGAAAAACTGTTTTTT.

Remarks on this clonotype: Sequence at one end of the junction differs from germline and may be a read error. The CDR3 sequence: CAILGGGNAIYF. The DNA of the CDR3 is TGTGCCATTCTAGGGGGAGGAAACGCCATATATTTT. V usage is TRBV11-2 and J usage is TRBJ1-3, with a tentative D call TRBD1 (6 bases). Germline-derived CDR1 and CDR2 are SGHAT and FQNNGV. The CDR3 totals 12 residues. The full variable domain, its missing parts supplied by reference TRBV11-2 and TRBJ1-3, is EAGVAQSPRYKIIEKRQSVAFWCNPISGHATLYWYQQILGQGPKLLIQFQNNGVVDDSQLPKDRFSAERLKGVDSTLKIQPAKLEDSAVYLCAILGGGNAIYFGEGSWLTVV.

The V gene is TRBV11-2, the J gene TRBJ2-7; 8 bases match TRBD1. The germline V gene has CDR1 SGHAT and CDR2 FQNNGV. The V and J ends lost 4 bases and 1 base, in that order; junction bases with no gene match: 6. CDR3 length equals 15 residues. The CDR3 loop reads CASSSRQGQSYEQYF. Here the CDR3 DNA reads TGTGCCAGCAGCTCCCGACAGGGGCAATCCTACGAGCAGTACTTC.

This clonotype showed up many times. The chain recombines TRBV20-1 with TRBJ2-7; no clear D. There are 13 residues in the CDR3. The germline V gene encodes CDR1 DFQATT and CDR2 SNEGSKA (reference sequence). The DNA for the CDR3 is TGCAGCTTCCAACTGAGCGAATACTACGAGCAGTACTTC. It specifies CSFQLSEYYEQYF.

The chain employs TRBV10-3 and TRBJ1-1, with a weak D call TRBD1 (6 bases). This CDR3 spans 13 amino acids. Trimming removed 10 bases from V and 6 bases from J, with 18 bases in between. Germline CDR1 is ENHRY and CDR2 is SYGVKD. CDR3 sequence reads: CATLQRGGSEAFF. The CDR3 DNA follows: TGTGCCACCCTACAGCGGGGGGGCTCTGAAGCTTTCTTT.

The chain uses TRBV6-6 and TRBJ1-4; no definite D call. Germline values: CDR1 MNHNY, CDR2 SVGAGI (reference sequence). Trimming took 2 bases from V and 8 from J, leaving 12 bases between them. CDR3 length: 14 amino acids. The CDR3 nucleotides read TGTGCCAGCAGTTACGGCCCAGCGCAGGAAAAACTGTTTTTT. The encoded protein is CASSYGPAQEKLFF.

With regard to this clonotype: One end of the junction fails to match germline, which may point to a read error. The J gene is TRBJ2-2, the V gene TRBV19, with no clear D. The CDR3 has 14 residues. CDR1 LNHDA and CDR2 SQIVND come from the germline V gene (reference sequence). The CDR3 coding sequence is TGTGTCAGTAGTATGGGCCCGGGTGGAAGGGAGCTGTTTTTT. Its protein product is CVSSMGPGGRELFF.

The sample holds a few counts of this clonotype. The chain has TRBV6-1 and TRBJ1-1; D call uncertain. V was cut by 2 bases and J by 1 base, with 11 bases left in between. Germline-derived CDR1 and CDR2 are MNHNS and SASEGT. The CDR3 sequence is 15 residues long. The chain's CDR3 is CASSEYTGRNTEAFF. In nucleotides, the CDR3 is TGTGCCAGCAGTGAATACACGGGAAGGAACACTGAAGCTTTCTTT.

The CDR3 region has the DNA TGCAGCGGTGCATATGACCCGGGACAGGGGCTTGGGGGGGAGACCCAGTACTTC. It encodes CSGAYDPGQGLGGETQYF. The V gene is TRBV29-1, the J gene TRBJ2-5, with 10 nucleotides matching TRBD1. CDR1 is SQVTM, CDR2 ANQGSEA, per germline. Trimming cost V 7 bases and J 5 bases; bases outside gene matches: 22. The CDR3 contains 18 residues.

J is TRBJ2-2 and V is TRBV7-9; 8 bases match TRBD1. The CDR3 loop spans 16 amino acids. V shed 4 bases and J 0 bases; nucleotides not matched to a gene: 4. CDR1 and CDR2 from the germline V gene are SEHNR and FQNEAQ (reference sequence). The CDR3 loop reads CASSSPGGSNTGELFF. For the CDR3, the DNA is TGTGCCAGCAGCTCCCCAGGGGGCTCGAACACCGGGGAGCTGTTTTTT. The complete variable domain, with remaining parts taken from reference TRBV7-9 and TRBJ2-2, reads DTGVSQNPRHKITKRGQNVTFRCDPISEHNRLYWYRQTLGQGPEFLTYFQNEAQLEKSRLLSDRFSAERPKGSFSTLEIQRTEQGDSAMYLCASSSPGGSNTGELFFGEGSRLTVL.

This clonotype was found a few times. The chain is built from TRBV20-1 and TRBJ1-2, with 11 bases identical to TRBD1. With 6 bases clipped from V and 0 bases from J, the junction kept 6 bases outside the gene matches. Germline values: CDR1 DFQATT, CDR2 SNEGSKA (reference sequence). There are 15 residues in the CDR3. This CDR3 is CSARGQGGTNYGYTF. CDR3 DNA sequence: TGCAGTGCGAGGGGACAGGGGGGTACTAACTATGGCTACACCTTC.

This clonotype is a singleton in its sample. The rearrangement uses TRBV10-3 and TRBJ1-2; D perhaps matches TRBD1 (5 bases). This CDR3 is built from 13 residues. V lost 0 bases and J 8 bases, leaving 10 bases between the germline ends. The germline CDR1 and CDR2 sequences are ENHRY and SYGVKD. CDR3: CAISESTGGGYTF. The CDR3, as DNA: TGTGCCATCAGTGAGTCAACAGGAGGGGGCTACACCTTC.

This clonotype has just a few counts. This sequence joins TRBV19 and TRBJ2-2; 8 positions match TRBD1. The CDR3 has 18 amino acids. Germline trimming cut 5 bases from V and 1 base from J; bases unmatched to any gene: 12. Germline lookup yields CDR1 LNHDA and CDR2 SQIVND (reference sequence). For the CDR3, the DNA is TGTGCCAGTAGTTCCCCTCGGGCCGGGACAGGGAACACCGGGGAGCTGTTTTTT. This gives the protein CASSSPRAGTGNTGELFF.

This clonotype occurred many times. The gene calls are TRBV7-9 and TRBJ2-2, with unresolved D. CDR1 is SEHNR, CDR2 FQNEAQ, per germline (reference sequence). The V end lost 6 bases, the J end lost 3 bases, and 8 bases lay between the germline ends. The CDR3 extends over 13 amino acids. This CDR3 is CASSPDYTGELFF. The CDR3 nucleotides are TGTGCCAGCAGTCCTGACTACACCGGGGAGCTGTTTTTT.

This chain joins TRBV2 and TRBJ2-2; 8 positions agree with TRBD1. The V gene's germline CDR1 is SNHLY and CDR2 FYNNEI. CDR3 size: 15 residues. V was clipped by 8 bases and J by 4 bases; unmatched bases: 9. CDR3 nucleotides: TGTGCCAGCTCACCAAGGACAGGGCCCACCGGGGAGCTGTTTTTT. Residues: CASSPRTGPTGELFF.

The table lists this clonotype with many counts. The chain links TRBV10-3 to TRBJ2-5; D ambiguous. This CDR3 spans 12 amino acids. CDR1 is ENHRY, CDR2 SYGVKD, per germline. Trimming shortened V by 0 bases and J by 5 bases, and 4 bases separated the two germline ends. Here the CDR3 DNA reads TGTGCCATCAGTGAGTCGGTTGAGACCCAGTACTTC. Translating gives CAISESVETQYF.

This clonotype has just a few counts. The chain has TRBV29-1 and TRBJ1-1, with D hard to call. The CDR3 consists of 11 residues. Germline assignment: CDR1 SQVTM and CDR2 ANQGSEA. The V end was cut by 7 bases, the J end by 0 bases, with 6 bases between. The CDR3 coding sequence is TGCAGCGGCGACTTGAACACTGAAGCTTTCTTT. This sequence encodes CSGDLNTEAFF.

The chain is built from TRBV6-5 and TRBJ1-1; no firm D call. The germline V and J ends were trimmed by 8 bases and 0 bases, with 10 bases remaining between them. CDR1 and CDR2 (germline): MNHEY, SVGAGI. This CDR3 region has 13 residues. The CDR3 loop reads CASGNGLNTEAFF. CDR3 nucleotides: TGTGCCAGCGGTAACGGGCTGAACACTGAAGCTTTCTTT.

The chain combines TRBV2 with TRBJ1-2, with 9 bases aligning to TRBD1. CDR3 length: 20 residues. Trimming removed 2 bases from V and 1 base from J; junction bases left unmatched: 17. The germline V gene has CDR1 SNHLY and CDR2 FYNNEI. The CDR3 sequence: CASSETNLILQGARNYGYTF. In DNA form, the CDR3 reads TGTGCCAGCAGTGAAACGAACCTCATTTTACAGGGGGCTCGTAACTATGGCTACACCTTC.

The table lists this clonotype with many counts. This sequence joins TRBV29-1 and TRBJ1-2, with TRBD1 matching 7 bases. This CDR3 spans 15 amino acids. From germline, CDR1 is SQVTM and CDR2 ANQGSEA. With V trimmed by 5 bases and J by 4 bases, 13 bases remained unmatched. The DNA for the CDR3 is TGCAGCGTTCCGAAGCGGCAGGGGGATGCCTATGGCTACACCTTC. It yields the protein CSVPKRQGDAYGYTF.

This clonotype was observed a few times. The chain carries TRBV6-1 and TRBJ1-1; a weak D match, TRBD1 (6 bases). The germline V gene encodes CDR1 MNHNS and CDR2 SASEGT. Trimming cost V 5 bases and J 1 base, with 14 bases left between them. The CDR3 is 15 amino acids. CDR3 amino acids: CASSPPTGENTEAFF. The CDR3 nucleotides are TGTGCCAGCAGTCCGCCGACAGGAGAGAACACTGAAGCTTTCTTT.

Details on this clonotype: Relative to the germline gene, one junction end is altered; a read error may explain this. The rearrangement joins TRBV7-9 to TRBJ2-7, with D hard to call. The germline CDR1 and CDR2 sequences are SEHNR and FQNEAQ (reference sequence). The CDR3 totals 12 residues. This CDR3 is CAGSSGGYEQYF. As DNA, the CDR3 is TGTGCCGGCAGCTCAGGCGGCTACGAGCAGTACTTC.

This chain uses TRBV2 with TRBJ2-7, with 8 bases fitting TRBD1. CDR3 length: 15 amino acids. Germline trimming cut 3 bases from V and 4 bases from J; bases unmatched to any gene: 8. Germline CDR1 reads SNHLY; CDR2 reads FYNNEI. As DNA, the CDR3 is TGTGCCAGCAGTGACCTACGGACAGGGAGTTACGAGCAGTACTTC. Translated, it gives CASSDLRTGSYEQYF. Using reference TRBV2 and TRBJ2-7 for the parts outside the CDR3, the full variable domain is EPEVTQTPSHQVTQMGQEVILRCVPISNHLYFYWYRQILGQKVEFLVSFYNNEISEKSEIFDDQFSVERPDGSNFTLKIRSTKLEDSAMYFCASSDLRTGSYEQYFGPGTRLTVT.

The table lists this clonotype with many counts. The rearrangement links TRBV5-5 to TRBJ2-7, with 7 positions matching TRBD1. The CDR3 is made up of 11 amino acids. Germline V gives CDR1 SGHKS, CDR2 YYEKEE (reference sequence). The V segment lost 3 bases and the J segment 11 bases; nucleotides outside the gene matches: 5. In nucleotides, the CDR3 is TGTGCCAGCAGCTCTGGACAGGCAAAGTACTTC. Translated: CASSSGQAKYF.

This clonotype was seen ten or more times. V is TRBV2 and J is TRBJ1-1; D is ambiguous. CDR1 is SNHLY and CDR2 is FYNNEI in the germline V gene. Trimming removed 4 bases from V and 11 bases from J, with 14 bases in between. This CDR3 contains 12 residues. Here the CDR3 reads CASSVALSRAFF. CDR3 sequence (DNA): TGTGCCAGCAGTGTAGCGCTGTCTAGGGCTTTCTTT.

This clonotype was observed a few times. The V gene is TRBV5-1, the J gene TRBJ1-4; 7 nucleotides line up with TRBD1. This CDR3 region has 14 residues. V dropped 8 bases and J dropped 5; count of bases not matched to a gene: 9. The germline CDR1 and CDR2 sequences are SGHRS and YFSETQ. CDR3 protein: CASSTLTGNEKLFF. In DNA form, the CDR3 reads TGCGCCAGTAGTACCCTGACAGGGAATGAAAAACTGTTTTTT.

This clonotype has a single count. This rearrangement joins TRBV2 to TRBJ1-5; D not resolved. This CDR3 region has 16 residues. Germline V CDR1 and CDR2: SNHLY, FYNNEI. V shed 0 bases and J shed 2 bases, with 11 bases lying between them. Written as DNA, the CDR3 is TGTGCCAGCAGTGAAGCGGTAGGGTCAGGCAATCAGCCCCAGCATTTT. It yields the protein CASSEAVGSGNQPQHF.

The V and J genes are TRBV16 and TRBJ2-6; 7 bases map to TRBD2. V shed 4 bases and J 4 bases; nucleotides not matched to a gene: 4. The germline V gene has CDR1 KGHSY and CDR2 FQNENV. This CDR3 spans 15 amino acids. As DNA, the CDR3 is TGTGCCAGCAGCCCCGGGAGGACAGGGGCCAACGTCCTGACTTTC. Encoded protein: CASSPGRTGANVLTF.